These 18 T cell receptor beta chains were sequenced from one sample in a study of cytomegalovirus exposure and HLA in healthy donors. PCR primers comprised 60 Vbeta and 13 Jbeta primers. Using immunoSEQ multiplex PCR, the repertoire was profiled, and TCRdb retains in-frame clones only, with some absent. The sample records roughly 220,000 clones, 79% being singletons. The sequencing input was PBMCs. The receptors were gathered from a man between 45 and 60 years old in good health and CMV-seronegative.

The sample holds a few counts of this clone. The V and J genes are TRBV11-2 and TRBJ2-7, with 10 bases that match TRBD1. The germline V gene encodes CDR1 SGHAT and CDR2 FQNNGV. The CDR3 runs 17 residues. V lost 2 bases and J lost 6; bases outside the gene matches: 13. The CDR3 nucleotides are TGTGCCAGCAGCTTACTTAGGGGTGGGACAGGGGTACCCGAGCAGTACTTC. Protein product: CASSLLRGGTGVPEQYF.

The rearrangement joins TRBV6-1 to TRBJ1-1, with D perhaps TRBD1 (6 bases). Trimming left V 6 bases short and J 5 bases short, with 16 bases between. The CDR3 extends over 14 amino acids. The V gene's germline CDR1 is MNHNS and CDR2 SASEGT. CDR3 nucleotide sequence: TGTGCCAGCAGCCGCCAGGGGCTTGGAACTGAAGCTTTCTTT. Translation: CASSRQGLGTEAFF.

The chain links TRBV5-1 to TRBJ1-5; 7 bases match TRBD1. With 4 bases clipped from V and 4 bases from J, the junction kept 8 bases outside the gene matches. Germline V gene data show CDR1 as SGHRS and CDR2 as YFSETQ. CDR3 length: 15 residues. As DNA, the CDR3 is TGCGCCAGCAGCCCAGCAGGGGGTGGGAATCAGCCCCAGCATTTT. As protein: CASSPAGGGNQPQHF.

V usage is TRBV28 and J usage is TRBJ1-3, with D possibly matching TRBD1 (5 bases). Deletions cut 1 base from V and 4 bases from J, with 14 bases between. The CDR3 is made up of 16 amino acids. Looked up from germline, CDR1 is MDHEN and CDR2 is SYDVKM. This chain's CDR3 is CASSLYPGAIGNTIYF. CDR3 DNA sequence: TGTGCCAGCAGTTTATACCCTGGGGCTATCGGAAACACCATATATTTT.

The chain uses TRBV27 and TRBJ2-5, with 9 bases aligning to TRBD1. The junction had 9 bases not matched to a gene; V was cut back by 6 bases and J by 4 bases. Germline lookup yields CDR1 MNHEY and CDR2 SMNVEV (reference sequence). This CDR3 is 15 amino acids long. In nucleotides, the CDR3 is TGTGCCAGCAGAGGGACAGGGAGGGCGGGAGAGACCCAGTACTTC. Translation gives CASRGTGRAGETQYF.

V usage is TRBV4-1 and J usage is TRBJ2-5, with D unclear. The V and J ends lost 0 bases and 2 bases respectively, with 7 bases between them. Per the germline V gene, CDR1 is MGHRA and CDR2 is YSYEKL. The CDR3 runs to 14 residues. CDR3 sequence: CASSQEGRQETQYF. The DNA for the CDR3 is TGCGCCAGCAGCCAAGAGGGCAGACAAGAGACCCAGTACTTC.

The chain uses TRBV7-3 and TRBJ2-1; D gene uncertain. Germline CDR1 reads SGHTA; CDR2 reads FQGTGA. The CDR3 is made up of 15 amino acids. Trimming cost V 2 bases and J 0 bases, with 8 bases left between them. CDR3 loop: CASSLVWSSYNEQFF. The CDR3 nucleotides read TGTGCCAGCAGCTTAGTCTGGAGCTCCTACAATGAGCAGTTCTTC.

Here the CDR3 DNA reads TGTGCCAGCAGCTCGCGGGGTGATAGCTCCTACAATGAGCAGTTCTTC. Protein product: CASSSRGDSSYNEQFF. The rearrangement uses TRBV11-2 and TRBJ2-1, with a tentative D call TRBD2 (6 bases). From germline, CDR1 is SGHAT and CDR2 FQNNGV. The CDR3 is 16 residues long. Trimming pared 4 bases from V and 0 bases from J, leaving 13 bases between. Full variable domain (outside the CDR3, taken from reference TRBV11-2 and TRBJ2-1): EAGVAQSPRYKIIEKRQSVAFWCNPISGHATLYWYQQILGQGPKLLIQFQNNGVVDDSQLPKDRFSAERLKGVDSTLKIQPAKLEDSAVYLCASSSRGDSSYNEQFFGPGTRLTVL.

This chain links TRBV28 with TRBJ2-7, with 9 bases that match TRBD1. V was clipped by 4 bases and J by 4 bases; unmatched bases: 11. Germline-derived CDR1 and CDR2 are MDHEN and SYDVKM. The CDR3 spans 16 residues. The CDR3 sequence is CASSSLWTGESYEQYF. The CDR3 coding sequence is TGTGCCAGCAGTTCCCTTTGGACAGGGGAATCGTACGAGCAGTACTTC.

The genes are TRBV2 and TRBJ2-2, with 8 nucleotides matching TRBD2. After removal of 8 bases from V and 3 bases from J, the junction contained 14 bases not matched to a gene. Looked up from germline, CDR1 is SNHLY and CDR2 is FYNNEI. The CDR3 is made up of 17 amino acids. Written as DNA, the CDR3 is TGTGCCAGCGACCGACTGGCGGGAGGTTTTTACACCGGGGAGCTGTTTTTT. This sequence encodes CASDRLAGGFYTGELFF.

V is TRBV13 and J is TRBJ2-3; TRBD2 might be the D (6 bases). This CDR3 has 16 amino acids. Germline V gene sequence: CDR1 PRHDT, CDR2 FYEKMQ (reference sequence). V lost 0 bases and J lost 0, with 10 bases in between. The CDR3 loop is CASSLGGDSSTDTQYF. Here the CDR3 DNA reads TGTGCCAGCAGCTTAGGGGGGGACTCTAGCACAGATACGCAGTATTTT.

This clone came up a few times. V is TRBV30 and J is TRBJ2-7; D perhaps matches TRBD2 (6 bases). CDR1 is GTSNPN and CDR2 is SVGIG in the germline V gene (reference sequence). Trimming took off 1 base at V and 1 base at J, with 11 bases between the two ends. This CDR3 contains 14 residues. The CDR3 bases are TGTGCCTGGAGTGGACACCGGGGGTCCTACGAGCAGTACTTC. This sequence encodes CAWSGHRGSYEQYF. The full variable domain, in which reference TRBV30 and TRBJ2-7 provide the parts outside the CDR3, is SQTIHQWPATLVQPVGSPLSLECTVEGTSNPNLYWYRQAAGRGLQLLFYSVGIGQISSEVPQNLSASRPQDRQFILSSKKLLLSDSGFYLCAWSGHRGSYEQYFGPGTRLTVT.

The V call is TRBV23-1, the J call TRBJ1-5; the D is unclear. TRBV23-1 is an ORF for which the function is uncertain. The length of the CDR3 is 14 residues. The V end lost 4 bases, the J end lost 0 bases, and 7 bases lay between the germline ends. The CDR3 DNA follows: TGCGCCAGCAGTCGGAGGTATAGCAATCAGCCCCAGCATTTT. Translated, it gives CASSRRYSNQPQHF.

Here the CDR3 reads CASSPRPSGYTF. As DNA, the CDR3 is TGTGCCAGCAGCCCGAGGCCCTCGGGCTACACCTTC. The chain links TRBV28 to TRBJ1-2; no clear D. V shed 6 bases and J shed 8 bases, with 13 bases lying between them. Germline-derived CDR1 and CDR2 are MDHEN and SYDVKM. This CDR3 has 12 amino acids.

This chain joins TRBV5-1 and TRBJ1-6, with 7 positions matching TRBD1. The CDR3 is 16 residues long. The ends lost 5 bases at V and 0 bases at J; junction bases unmatched: 5. Germline CDR1 is SGHRS and CDR2 is YFSETQ. The CDR3 here is CASRQGQSSYNSPLHF. The CDR3 DNA sequence: TGCGCCAGCAGGCAGGGACAGAGCTCCTATAATTCACCCCTCCACTTT.

The chain employs TRBV18 and TRBJ2-5; possibly TRBD2 for D (6 bases). The V gene lost 3 bases and the J gene lost 11 bases, with 16 bases spanning the gap. This CDR3 spans 13 amino acids. Per the germline V gene, CDR1 is KGHSH and CDR2 is LQKENI. The CDR3 here is CASSPSGSREQYF. CDR3 coding DNA: TGTGCCAGCTCACCTAGCGGATCTCGAGAGCAGTACTTC.

The rearrangement links TRBV7-2 to TRBJ1-5, with unresolved D. The CDR3 runs to 9 residues. Germline V gives CDR1 SGHTA, CDR2 FQGNSA. The CDR3 protein is CASGQPQHF. As DNA, the CDR3 is TGTGCTTCGGGGCAGCCCCAGCATTTT.

The gene calls are TRBV7-3 and TRBJ2-5; TRBD2 is a possible D gene (5 bases). Germline CDR1 SGHTA, CDR2 FQGTGA. V shed 6 bases and J shed 1 base, with 9 bases lying between them. The CDR3 length is 13 residues. The CDR3 loop reads CASRAAGQETQYF. DNA of the CDR3: TGTGCCAGCAGGGCGGCGGGCCAAGAGACCCAGTACTTC.